This entry lists 32 T cell receptor beta chains sequenced from one sample in a study of blood T cell repertoires in COVID-19. This table comes from immunoSEQ multiplex PCR, and its TCRdb copy is limited to in-frame clones, with some not included. The sample holds fewer than 130,000 clones, around 90% seen once. Specimen: peripheral blood. These receptors were collected from a human donor in a cohort sampled during active COVID-19.

CDR3 in DNA: TGTGCCAGCAGCTCTACTTTCAGGACAGGGCTTACGAACTACGAGCAGTACTTC. Its translation is CASSSTFRTGLTNYEQYF. V usage is TRBV28 and J usage is TRBJ2-7; 8 bases map to TRBD1. CDR3 length: 18 residues. The ends lost 6 bases at V and 3 bases at J; junction bases unmatched: 19. Germline V CDR1 and CDR2: MDHEN, SYDVKM.

J is TRBJ1-6 and V is TRBV19; D unclear. The CDR3 sequence is 14 residues long. From germline, CDR1 is LNHDA and CDR2 SQIVND (reference sequence). The germline V and J ends were trimmed by 8 bases and 5 bases, with 13 bases remaining between them. The CDR3: CASSPGFNNSPLHF. The CDR3 DNA reads as TGTGCCAGTTCACCGGGTTTTAATAATTCACCCCTCCACTTT.

The J gene is TRBJ2-3, the V gene TRBV19; TRBD1 matches 7 bases. The J segment lost 6 bases and the V segment lost 8 bases, leaving 11 bases of the junction unmatched. The CDR3 sequence is 14 residues long. In germline, CDR1 is LNHDA, CDR2 SQIVND (reference sequence). CDR3 sequence: CASSIATGMDTQYF. In nucleotides, the CDR3 is TGTGCCAGTTCTATAGCGACAGGGATGGATACGCAGTATTTT.

This clone appeared a single time. J is TRBJ1-2 and V is TRBV28; D may be TRBD1 (6 bases). The germline V and J ends were trimmed by 8 bases and 8 bases, with 12 bases remaining between them. Germline CDR1 and CDR2: MDHEN and SYDVKM. The CDR3 extends over 11 amino acids. CDR3 loop: CASRQVAGYTF. Here the CDR3 DNA reads TGTGCCAGCCGACAGGTGGCAGGCTACACCTTC.

J is TRBJ1-6 and V is TRBV19; D may be TRBD1 (6 bases). Germline CDR1 and CDR2: LNHDA and SQIVND (reference sequence). The CDR3 length is 14 residues. Trimming cost V 5 bases and J 7 bases, with 12 bases left between them. Written as DNA, the CDR3 is TGTGCCAGTAGTCGTTTCACAGGGAATTCACCCCTCCACTTT. Amino acids: CASSRFTGNSPLHF.

CDR3 DNA: TGTGCCAGCAGTTACGTACAGGGAGGGACTGGGGCCAACGTCCTGACTTTC. Translation gives CASSYVQGGTGANVLTF. This rearrangement joins TRBV6-2 or TRBV6-3 to TRBJ2-6; D is perhaps TRBD2 (7 bases). Germline V gene lookup returns CDR1 MNHEY and CDR2 SVGEGT. This CDR3 has 17 residues. With 2 bases removed from V and 2 bases from J, the gap between germline ends came to 13 bases.

V and J are TRBV11-2 and TRBJ2-7; 9 nucleotides align to TRBD1. Germline V gene sequence: CDR1 SGHAT, CDR2 FQNNGV. After removal of 3 bases from V and 3 bases from J, the junction contained 6 bases not matched to a gene. The CDR3 has 15 amino acids. This CDR3 reads CASSFSGQGRYEQYF. CDR3 in DNA: TGTGCCAGCAGCTTCTCCGGACAGGGGCGCTACGAGCAGTACTTC. The whole variable domain, filled in from reference TRBV11-2 and TRBJ2-7, reads EAGVAQSPRYKIIEKRQSVAFWCNPISGHATLYWYQQILGQGPKLLIQFQNNGVVDDSQLPKDRFSAERLKGVDSTLKIQPAKLEDSAVYLCASSFSGQGRYEQYFGPGTRLTVT.

V and J are TRBV4-2 and TRBJ2-1; 9 bases are a match to TRBD2. Germline V gives CDR1 LGHNA, CDR2 YNFKEQ. V lost 4 bases and J lost 6; bases outside the gene matches: 7. This CDR3 is 15 amino acids long. The CDR3, as DNA: TGTGCCAGCAGCCTTAGCGGGAGAACCCTCAATGAGCAGTTCTTC. Translating it yields CASSLSGRTLNEQFF.

The chain couples TRBV11-2 to TRBJ2-5, with D possibly matching TRBD2 (5 bases). The V and J ends lost 4 bases and 5 bases respectively, with 23 bases between them. CDR1 is SGHAT and CDR2 is FQNNGV in the germline V gene. The CDR3 has 17 amino acids. The CDR3: CASSSDPWTSPGETQYF. The CDR3 nucleotides read TGTGCCAGCAGCTCAGACCCCTGGACTTCCCCGGGGGAGACCCAGTACTTC.

The V and J genes are TRBV9 and TRBJ2-3; 8 bases are a match to TRBD1. CDR1 and CDR2 from the germline V gene are SGDLS and YYNGEE. V gave up 4 bases and J gave up 8 bases; unmatched junction bases: 6. The CDR3 runs 13 residues. CDR3 nucleotide sequence: TGTGCCAGCAGCCGACAGGGGAGCGGTACGCAGTATTTT. It is translated as CASSRQGSGTQYF.

The chain carries TRBV3-1 (or the pseudogene TRBV3-2) and TRBJ2-1, with 7 bases that match TRBD2. CDR3 length: 13 residues. V gave up 8 bases and J gave up 1 base; unmatched junction bases: 2. CDR1 LGHDT and CDR2 YNNKEL come from the germline V gene (reference sequence). CDR3 DNA: TGTGCCAGCCGGGGAGGGTCCTACAATGAGCAGTTCTTC. Translation: CASRGGSYNEQFF.

The gene calls are TRBV5-1 and TRBJ2-7; possible D gene TRBD1, 5 bases. V was pared by 0 bases and J by 2 bases, with 9 bases between. The CDR3 sequence is 14 residues long. Per germline, CDR1 SGHRS and CDR2 YFSETQ. The CDR3 coding sequence is TGCGCCAGCAGCTTGGTAACAGGTGCCTACGAGCAGTACTTC. Its translation: CASSLVTGAYEQYF.

The chain has TRBV12-3 or TRBV12-4 and TRBJ1-6; 10 bases align to TRBD1. CDR3 length: 12 amino acids. After removal of 6 bases from V and 12 bases from J, the junction contained 2 bases not matched to a gene. CDR3 DNA: TGTGCCAGCAGCCGGACAGGGGGACCCCTCCACTTT. Translation: CASSRTGGPLHF.

The J gene is TRBJ1-1, the V gene TRBV29-1; D is possibly TRBD1 (6 bases). CDR3 length: 13 residues. Trimming cost V 2 bases and J 0 bases, with 7 bases left between them. Germline lookup yields CDR1 SQVTM and CDR2 ANQGSEA. The CDR3: CSVERQVNTEAFF. DNA for the CDR3: TGCAGCGTTGAACGACAGGTGAACACTGAAGCTTTCTTT.

The genes are TRBV2 and TRBJ1-6; weak D call: TRBD1 (5 bases). Trimming shortened V by 4 bases and J by 7 bases, and 8 bases separated the two germline ends. The CDR3 sequence is 13 residues long. Germline V gene data show CDR1 as SNHLY and CDR2 as FYNNEI. For the CDR3, the DNA is TGTGCCAGCAGTGCAGGGTTAAATTCACCCCTCCACTTT. This codes for CASSAGLNSPLHF.

V usage is TRBV18 and J usage is TRBJ2-7; TRBD1 matches at 7 bases. This CDR3 contains 15 residues. Trimming cost V 6 bases and J 1 base; bases outside gene matches: 9. The germline gives CDR1 KGHSH, CDR2 LQKENI. The CDR3 spells CASSPTTGASYEQYF. The CDR3, as DNA: TGTGCCAGCTCTCCAACCACAGGGGCTTCCTACGAGCAGTACTTC.

The genes are TRBV7-9 and TRBJ1-3, with a tentative D call TRBD1 (6 bases). This CDR3 contains 15 residues. Germline CDR1 and CDR2: SEHNR and FQNEAQ (reference sequence). V was trimmed by 5 bases and J by 4 bases, leaving 15 bases between them. The CDR3 sequence is CASSAARGPGNTIYF. CDR3 coding DNA: TGTGCCAGCAGCGCTGCCAGGGGTCCCGGAAACACCATATATTTT.

The chain has TRBV3-1 (or the pseudogene TRBV3-2) and TRBJ1-2, with D tentatively TRBD1 (6 bases). The germline V and J ends were trimmed by 4 bases and 7 bases, with 13 bases remaining between them. This CDR3 has 13 residues. From germline, CDR1 is LGHDT and CDR2 YNNKEL (reference sequence). CDR3 DNA sequence: TGTGCCAGCAGCCCCACAGGGAATACTGGCTACACCTTC. It specifies CASSPTGNTGYTF.

The count of this clone is one. The rearrangement links TRBV7-3 to TRBJ2-1; no clear D gene. Germline CDR1 SGHTA, CDR2 FQGTGA. V was pared by 4 bases and J by 1 base, with 23 bases between. This CDR3 is built from 19 residues. CDR3 sequence: CASSSIGPYLVISYNEQFF. CDR3 in DNA: TGTGCCAGCAGCTCTATTGGCCCCTATCTAGTAATATCCTACAATGAGCAGTTCTTC.

The rearrangement uses TRBV18 and TRBJ2-1; D perhaps matches TRBD1 (5 bases). Trimming cost V 3 bases and J 9 bases, with 9 bases left between them. Germline CDR1 reads KGHSH; CDR2 reads LQKENI. The CDR3 has 12 amino acids. CDR3 sequence (DNA): TGTGCCAGCTCACCGCAGGGTTCTGAGCAGTTCTTC. Its protein product is CASSPQGSEQFF.

The chain links TRBV19 to TRBJ1-3; the match to TRBD1 covers 7 bases. V lost 3 bases and J lost 0; bases outside the gene matches: 14. CDR1 is LNHDA, CDR2 SQIVND, per germline (reference sequence). The CDR3 extends over 19 amino acids. The CDR3 loop is CASSIVLFPTGASGNTIYF. The CDR3 DNA is TGTGCCAGTAGTATTGTCTTGTTCCCCACAGGGGCCTCTGGAAACACCATATATTTT. Variable domain in full (rest from reference TRBV19 and TRBJ1-3): DGGITQSPKYLFRKEGQNVTLSCEQNLNHDAMYWYRQDPGQGLRLIYYSQIVNDFQKGDIAEGYSVSREKKESFPLTVTSAQKNPTAFYLCASSIVLFPTGASGNTIYFGEGSWLTVV.

V usage is TRBV25-1 and J usage is TRBJ1-3; 7 bases are shared with TRBD1. The CDR3 extends over 15 amino acids. The trim removed 8 bases at V and 4 bases at J, leaving 11 bases unmatched. Per the germline V gene, CDR1 is MGHDK and CDR2 is SYGVNS. The CDR3 is CASHPTGIAGNTIYF. CDR3 in DNA: TGTGCCAGCCATCCGACAGGGATTGCCGGAAACACCATATATTTT. The full variable domain, with the rest looked up from reference TRBV25-1 and TRBJ1-3, is EADIYQTPRYLVIGTGKKITLECSQTMGHDKMYWYQQDPGMELHLIHYSYGVNSTEKGDLSSESTVSRIRTEHFPLTLESARPSHTSQYLCASHPTGIAGNTIYFGEGSWLTVV.

The chain carries TRBV13 and TRBJ2-3, with 12 positions matching TRBD2. The CDR3 covers 19 residues. The germline gives CDR1 PRHDT, CDR2 FYEKMQ (reference sequence). The J segment lost 2 bases and the V segment lost 0 bases, leaving 9 bases of the junction unmatched. This CDR3 reads CASSLGLAGGPGHTDTQYF. Here the CDR3 DNA reads TGTGCCAGCAGCTTAGGGCTAGCGGGAGGGCCAGGGCACACAGATACGCAGTATTTT.

The J gene is TRBJ2-1, the V gene TRBV11-2; TRBD1 matches at 7 bases. The J segment lost 0 bases and the V segment lost 4 bases, leaving 3 bases of the junction unmatched. The CDR3 extends over 15 amino acids. Germline values: CDR1 SGHAT, CDR2 FQNNGV. For the CDR3, the DNA is TGTGCCAGCAGCTCCTACAGGGGCTCCTACAATGAGCAGTTCTTC. Protein product: CASSSYRGSYNEQFF.

The chain joins TRBV6-6 to TRBJ1-1; 10 bases fit TRBD1. With V trimmed by 4 bases and J by 10 bases, 6 bases remained unmatched. The CDR3 runs 13 residues. Per the germline V gene, CDR1 is MNHNY and CDR2 is SVGAGI (reference sequence). CDR3 region: CASSLDRGFGAFF. DNA for the CDR3: TGTGCCAGCAGTTTGGACAGGGGGTTCGGAGCTTTCTTT.

The chain couples TRBV6-5 to TRBJ2-7; 7 nucleotides match TRBD1. Trimming at V came to 9 bases and at J to 2 bases, leaving 4 bases not matched to a gene. The CDR3 runs 12 residues. Germline CDR1 MNHEY, CDR2 SVGAGI. CDR3: CASRQGTYEQYF. CDR3 coding DNA: TGTGCCAGTCGACAGGGTACCTACGAGCAGTACTTC.

The sample holds one count of this clone. The chain has TRBV5-1 and TRBJ2-1, with a possible D match to TRBD1 (6 bases). CDR3 length equals 14 residues. Germline CDR1 is SGHRS and CDR2 is YFSETQ. Trimming shortened V by 4 bases and J by 4 bases, and 12 bases separated the two germline ends. This chain's CDR3 is CASSNTGTYNEQFF. CDR3 bases: TGCGCCAGCAGCAACACCGGGACATACAATGAGCAGTTCTTC.

The rearrangement joins TRBV14 to TRBJ1-3, with TRBD1 matching 9 bases. Looked up from germline, CDR1 is SGHDN and CDR2 is FVKESK. The CDR3 length is 14 residues. After removal of 5 bases from V and 5 bases from J, the junction contained 4 bases not matched to a gene. DNA for the CDR3: TGTGCCAGCAGCGAACAGGGGGCTAGAAACACCATATATTTT. The encoded protein is CASSEQGARNTIYF.

The chain joins TRBV9 to TRBJ1-6, with TRBD1 identical over 9 bases. This CDR3 contains 17 residues. The germline V gene has CDR1 SGDLS and CDR2 YYNGEE. The trim removed 1 base at V and 14 bases at J, leaving 16 bases unmatched. CDR3 protein: CASSVSSRTGARGALHF. The CDR3 DNA follows: TGTGCCAGCAGCGTATCATCAAGGACAGGGGCTCGGGGGGCCCTCCACTTT.

This chain joins TRBV2 and TRBJ2-3, with 10 bases lining up with TRBD1. Germline V CDR1 and CDR2: SNHLY, FYNNEI. Germline trimming cut 5 bases from V and 5 bases from J; bases unmatched to any gene: 7. The CDR3 consists of 15 residues. Here the CDR3 reads CASSSGTGARDTQYF. Written as DNA, the CDR3 is TGTGCCAGCAGTTCCGGGACAGGGGCTAGAGATACGCAGTATTTT.

CDR3 in amino acids: CASRADRAFPGELFF. CDR3 nucleotide sequence: TGTGCCAGCAGAGCTGACAGGGCTTTTCCCGGGGAGCTGTTTTTT. The rearrangement joins TRBV28 to TRBJ2-2; 7 bases agree with TRBD1. Germline trimming cut 6 bases from V and 6 bases from J; bases unmatched to any gene: 10. Germline V gene data show CDR1 as MDHEN and CDR2 as SYDVKM. There are 15 residues in the CDR3.

A few counts support this clone. The gene calls are TRBV7-3 and TRBJ1-3; TRBD1 is a possible D gene (5 bases). Between the trimmed V and J ends, which lost 3 bases and 0 bases, there was a span of 6 bases. The CDR3 contains 14 residues. Germline CDR1 SGHTA, CDR2 FQGTGA. CDR3 nucleotide sequence: TGTGCCAGCAGCTTGGGGGGCTCTGGAAACACCATATATTTT. It is translated as CASSLGGSGNTIYF.